This note documents a single T cell receptor (beta chain) sequence. The data were obtained in a study of cytomegalovirus exposure and HLA in healthy donors. Study-wide context: Drawn from HLA-typed donors, roughly 87 million unique TCRs were held in an early data release.

60 Vbeta and 13 Jbeta primers were used in PCR. Measured with immunoSEQ multiplex PCR; TCRdb has only the in-frame clones, and not every one. The sample records 100,000 to 150,000 clones, around 70% being singletons. V was clipped by 3 bases and J by 6 bases; unmatched bases: 6. The CDR3 runs 14 residues. Germline values: CDR1 LNHDA, CDR2 SQIVND (reference sequence). Source material: PBMCs. This chain uses TRBV19 with TRBJ1-2; 8 nucleotides agree with TRBD1. The TCR originated in a woman aged 40 to 55 in good health and CMV-seropositive. The CDR3 sequence: CASSIGTGFDGYTF. CDR3 DNA: TGTGCCAGTAGTATTGGGACAGGTTTTGATGGCTACACCTTC.